The 30 T cell receptor beta chains below come from one sample, sequenced in a study of beta chain features in type 1 diabetes. As every portion of the isolated RNA was reverse transcribed, the sequencing read expressed TCRB transcripts. Measured with immunoSEQ multiplex PCR; TCRdb has only the in-frame clones, and not every one. The sample contains 150,000 to 200,000 clones, over 7.5% of which appear only once. The sample taken for sequencing was central memory CD4+ T cells from blood. Every receptor here comes from a woman between 18 and 29 years old in good health.

This chain connects TRBV18 to TRBJ2-7; 7 nucleotides match TRBD1. V shed 6 bases and J 0 bases; nucleotides not matched to a gene: 5. The CDR3 consists of 14 residues. Germline V gene lookup returns CDR1 KGHSH and CDR2 LQKENI. Here the CDR3 reads CASSLTGSSYEQYF. Here the CDR3 DNA reads TGTGCCAGCTCGCTGACAGGGTCCTCCTACGAGCAGTACTTC.

In DNA, the CDR3 is TGCAGCGTTGAAGGGACTAGCGAGAGCTCCTACAATGAGCAGTTCTTC. Translating it yields CSVEGTSESSYNEQFF. This sequence joins TRBV29-1 and TRBJ2-1; 9 nucleotides line up with TRBD2. Losses at the gene ends were 1 base for V and 0 bases for J; bases not matched to a gene: 4. Germline CDR1 and CDR2: SQVTM and ANQGSEA. The CDR3 runs to 16 residues.

This clone was observed a few times. The chain is built from TRBV15 and TRBJ2-1, with D possibly TRBD1 on 6 matching bases. Trimming removed 3 bases at V and 0 bases at J, with 12 bases between. CDR1 is LNHNV and CDR2 is YYDKDF in the germline V gene (reference sequence). The CDR3 sequence is 16 residues long. CDR3 sequence: CATSSAGGGSYNEQFF. The CDR3 nucleotides read TGTGCCACCAGCAGTGCTGGGGGCGGCTCCTACAATGAGCAGTTCTTC.

Only a few counts were recorded for this clone. The V gene is TRBV9, the J gene TRBJ2-7; perhaps TRBD1 as D (6 bases). Deletions cut 4 bases from V and 3 bases from J, with 14 bases between. Germline CDR1 SGDLS, CDR2 YYNGEE. The CDR3 sequence is 14 residues long. CDR3 protein: CASSFRTDSYEQYF. Written as DNA, the CDR3 is TGTGCCAGCAGCTTCCGGACGGACAGCTACGAGCAGTACTTC.

The chain is built from TRBV7-8 and TRBJ2-6; D possibly corresponds to TRBD2 (6 bases). V was pared by 2 bases and J by 0 bases, with 14 bases between. CDR1 is SGHVS, CDR2 FQNEAQ, per germline. This CDR3 has 18 amino acids. The CDR3: CASSLTPGRYSGANVLTF. CDR3 nucleotides: TGTGCCAGCAGCTTAACCCCAGGGAGGTACTCTGGGGCCAACGTCCTGACTTTC.

This clone has only a few counts. The rearrangement links TRBV19 to TRBJ1-2; 9 nucleotides agree with TRBD1. The CDR3 totals 17 residues. J was trimmed by 7 bases and V by 6 bases; bases with no gene match: 18. Germline loops: CDR1 LNHDA, CDR2 SQIVND (reference sequence). DNA of the CDR3: TGTGCCAGTAGACCCATGATCTACAGGGGGCAACGAGTTGGCTACACCTTC. This gives the protein CASRPMIYRGQRVGYTF.

V and J are TRBV10-3 and TRBJ2-3; 8 bases fit TRBD2. CDR1 ENHRY and CDR2 SYGVKD come from the germline V gene. The CDR3 extends over 14 amino acids. The V segment lost 11 bases and the J segment 0 bases; nucleotides outside the gene matches: 7. CDR3 bases: TGTGCCGTTCGGACTAGCAGTAGCACAGATACGCAGTATTTT. Protein: CAVRTSSSTDTQYF.

The CDR3, as DNA: TGTGCCAGCAGCCCCCCTAACAGGGGCGGGGAGACCCAGTACTTC. Its protein is CASSPPNRGGETQYF. The V call is TRBV9, the J call TRBJ2-5; TRBD1 matches 7 bases. The CDR3 is 15 residues long. Trimming removed 4 bases from V and 5 bases from J; junction bases left unmatched: 11. Germline assignment: CDR1 SGDLS and CDR2 YYNGEE.

CDR3 loop: CASSPRGGFEQYF. The CDR3 nucleotides are TGCGCCAGCAGTCCTAGAGGAGGGTTCGAGCAGTACTTC. The chain recombines TRBV5-1 with TRBJ2-7; D may be TRBD2 (6 bases). Germline loops: CDR1 SGHRS, CDR2 YFSETQ. V lost 5 bases to trimming and J lost 6 bases, with 15 bases between them. This CDR3 has 13 residues.

This chain uses TRBV30 with TRBJ2-4, with 8 positions matching TRBD1. Germline loops: CDR1 GTSNPN, CDR2 SVGIG (reference sequence). The CDR3 runs to 17 residues. V shed 0 bases and J 1 base; nucleotides not matched to a gene: 8. CDR3 sequence: CAWSVQGQGFAKNIQYF. CDR3 DNA: TGTGCCTGGAGTGTACAAGGACAGGGATTCGCCAAAAACATTCAGTACTTC.

This clone was counted a few times. The rearrangement joins TRBV6-5 to TRBJ1-1; D call uncertain. Germline-derived CDR1 and CDR2 are MNHEY and SVGAGI. This CDR3 contains 13 residues. Trimming shortened V by 5 bases and J by 3 bases, and 10 bases separated the two germline ends. The CDR3 is CASSKNRDTEAFF. CDR3 in DNA: TGTGCCAGCAGTAAAAACCGGGACACTGAAGCTTTCTTT.

V and J are TRBV5-4 and TRBJ2-1, with D unresolved. The V end was cut by 4 bases, the J end by 5 bases, with 4 bases between. The CDR3 totals 11 residues. Germline-derived CDR1 and CDR2 are SGHNT and YYREEE (reference sequence). In DNA, the CDR3 is TGTGCCAGCAGCCGGGACAATGAGCAGTTCTTC. Amino acid sequence: CASSRDNEQFF.

This clone was detected a few times. V gene TRBV7-9 combines with J gene TRBJ1-5; D remains ambiguous. Looked up from germline, CDR1 is SEHNR and CDR2 is FQNEAQ (reference sequence). The CDR3 loop spans 15 amino acids. V lost 4 bases, J lost 0 bases, and 10 bases lay in between. The CDR3 reads CASSSAEDSNQPQHF. The CDR3 DNA follows: TGTGCCAGCAGCTCCGCGGAGGATAGCAATCAGCCCCAGCATTTT.

The V call is TRBV9, the J call TRBJ2-5, with D tentatively TRBD2 (5 bases). The CDR3 extends over 14 amino acids. The germline CDR1 and CDR2 sequences are SGDLS and YYNGEE. The V end was cut by 0 bases, the J end by 5 bases, with 11 bases between. This CDR3 reads CASSVVGGRETQYF. Here the CDR3 DNA reads TGTGCCAGCAGCGTAGTTGGAGGAAGGGAGACCCAGTACTTC.

V usage is TRBV19 and J usage is TRBJ2-2; 9 bases line up with TRBD2. J gave up 3 bases and V 6 bases, and 11 bases lay outside the gene matches. The germline CDR1 and CDR2 sequences are LNHDA and SQIVND (reference sequence). The CDR3 has 17 amino acids. In DNA, the CDR3 is TGTGCCAGTAGCCGTAAGGCGGGAGGGCCGGACACCGGGGAGCTGTTTTTT. It codes for CASSRKAGGPDTGELFF.

The chain uses TRBV19 and TRBJ1-4; 8 nucleotides align to TRBD1. CDR3 size: 13 residues. Germline V gives CDR1 LNHDA, CDR2 SQIVND (reference sequence). The junction had 7 bases not matched to a gene; V was cut back by 10 bases and J by 6 bases. DNA for the CDR3: TGTGCCACGACAGGGGCTGTCGATGAAAAACTGTTTTTT. It specifies CATTGAVDEKLFF.

Only a few counts were recorded for this clone. V gene TRBV7-8 combines with J gene TRBJ1-1; 7 bases agree with TRBD1. In germline, CDR1 is SGHVS, CDR2 FQNEAQ. The J segment lost 5 bases and the V segment lost 3 bases, leaving 9 bases of the junction unmatched. The CDR3 is 15 residues long. The CDR3 DNA follows: TGTGCCAGCAGCTTGGCCGGACAGGTATCGACTGAAGCTTTCTTT. Translated: CASSLAGQVSTEAFF. Complete variable domain (other parts from reference TRBV7-8 and TRBJ1-1): GAGVSQSPRYKVAKRGQDVALRCDPISGHVSLFWYQQALGQGPEFLTYFQNEAQLDKSGLPSDRFFAERPEGSVSTLKIQRTQQEDSAVYLCASSLAGQVSTEAFFGQGTRLTVV.

This clone was picked up a small number of times. The V gene is TRBV6-6, the J gene TRBJ2-3; a weak D match, TRBD1 (6 bases). V lost 5 bases to trimming and J lost 2 bases, with 11 bases between them. CDR1 MNHNY and CDR2 SVGAGI come from the germline V gene (reference sequence). The CDR3 is made up of 14 amino acids. The DNA for the CDR3 is TGTGCCAGCAGTCTCGGACAGAACACAGATACGCAGTATTTT. This gives the protein CASSLGQNTDTQYF.

This clone was seen more than once but under ten times. The chain links TRBV7-9 to TRBJ2-3, with 9 nucleotides matching TRBD2. V gave up 3 bases and J gave up 3 bases; unmatched junction bases: 1. This CDR3 contains 14 residues. The germline gives CDR1 SEHNR, CDR2 FQNEAQ (reference sequence). The CDR3: CASSLGLATDTQYF. The CDR3 bases are TGTGCCAGCAGCTTGGGACTAGCTACAGATACGCAGTATTTT.

The J gene is TRBJ1-2, the V gene TRBV11-2, with a possible D match to TRBD1 (5 bases). V was shortened by 4 bases and J by 8 bases, with 14 bases between the two germline ends. The V gene's germline CDR1 is SGHAT and CDR2 FQNNGV. CDR3 length: 13 residues. CDR3: CASSSPTGGGYTF. CDR3 nucleotide sequence: TGTGCCAGCAGCTCCCCCACGGGGGGGGGCTACACCTTC.

The genes are TRBV9 and TRBJ2-2, with 9 nucleotides matching TRBD1. V trimming: 0 bases; J trimming: 5 bases; junction bases outside the gene matches: 11. CDR3 length equals 18 residues. Germline values: CDR1 SGDLS, CDR2 YYNGEE. The CDR3 loop is CASSVGVGDRGVTGELFF. Written as DNA, the CDR3 is TGTGCCAGCAGCGTAGGGGTCGGAGACAGGGGGGTAACCGGGGAGCTGTTTTTT.

The table lists this clone with a few counts. The V gene is TRBV11-3, the J gene TRBJ1-4, with 7 bases lining up with TRBD1. This CDR3 comprises 13 residues. Unmatched junction bases numbered 3, after V lost 3 bases and J lost 8 bases. Germline-derived CDR1 and CDR2 are SGHNT and YENEEA. CDR3 bases: TGTGCCAGCAGCTTCCAGGGGGAGGAAAAACTGTTTTTT. Translated: CASSFQGEEKLFF.

The V gene is TRBV6-5, the J gene TRBJ1-2, with D uncertain. Trimming removed 5 bases at V and 7 bases at J, with 11 bases between. The germline V gene encodes CDR1 MNHEY and CDR2 SVGAGI. The CDR3 is 12 residues long. CDR3 in DNA: TGTGCCAGCAGTCCCATCCGGGGTGGCTACACCTTC. Its protein product is CASSPIRGGYTF.

This clone was detected only a few times. The chain uses TRBV2 and TRBJ2-3, with 7 bases fitting TRBD2. Germline CDR1 reads SNHLY; CDR2 reads FYNNEI. CDR3 size: 16 residues. Trimming took 2 bases from V and 1 from J; bases not matched to a gene: 6. The CDR3 DNA sequence: TGTGCCAGCAGTGAACGGGCTAGCGGTCGCACAGATACGCAGTATTTT. It translates to CASSERASGRTDTQYF. The full variable domain, with the rest looked up from reference TRBV2 and TRBJ2-3, is EPEVTQTPSHQVTQMGQEVILRCVPISNHLYFYWYRQILGQKVEFLVSFYNNEISEKSEIFDDQFSVERPDGSNFTLKIRSTKLEDSAMYFCASSERASGRTDTQYFGPGTRLTVL.

This clone was found a few times. This rearrangement joins TRBV14 to TRBJ2-7, with TRBD1 identical over 9 bases. CDR1 and CDR2 (germline): SGHDN, FVKESK. The junction had 3 bases not matched to a gene; V was cut back by 4 bases and J by 2 bases. This CDR3 has 14 residues. The DNA of the CDR3 is TGTGCCAGCAGCCGGGGGACAGGGCCCTACGAGCAGTACTTC. Its translation: CASSRGTGPYEQYF.

V and J are TRBV7-9 and TRBJ2-7; 9 bases align to TRBD2. Trimming cost V 3 bases and J 3 bases; bases outside gene matches: 9. The germline gives CDR1 SEHNR, CDR2 FQNEAQ (reference sequence). The CDR3 covers 16 residues. The CDR3 region has the DNA TGTGCCAGCAGCTTCTCCATAGCGGGGGCCTTCTACGAGCAGTACTTC. It is translated as CASSFSIAGAFYEQYF. The whole variable domain, remainder taken from reference TRBV7-9 and TRBJ2-7, is DTGVSQNPRHKITKRGQNVTFRCDPISEHNRLYWYRQTLGQGPEFLTYFQNEAQLEKSRLLSDRFSAERPKGSFSTLEIQRTEQGDSAMYLCASSFSIAGAFYEQYFGPGTRLTVT.

V and J are TRBV27 and TRBJ2-7; D possibly corresponds to TRBD2 (5 bases). The germline V and J ends were trimmed by 5 bases and 11 bases, with 13 bases remaining between them. The germline CDR1 and CDR2 sequences are MNHEY and SMNVEV (reference sequence). This CDR3 contains 11 residues. The DNA for the CDR3 is TGTGCCAGCAGTGAAGGGAGAATTAAGTACTTC. This sequence encodes CASSEGRIKYF.

This clone occurred a few times. The V and J genes are TRBV5-4 and TRBJ2-7, with 9 bases lining up with TRBD1. V dropped 4 bases and J dropped 0; count of bases not matched to a gene: 5. The germline V gene encodes CDR1 SGHNT and CDR2 YYREEE (reference sequence). The CDR3 spans 15 residues. CDR3 sequence (DNA): TGTGCCAGCAGCCGCCCGGGACAGGGCTCCTACGAGCAGTACTTC. Translated: CASSRPGQGSYEQYF. Supplemented by reference TRBV5-4 and TRBJ2-7, the full variable domain reads ETGVTQSPTHLIKTRGQQVTLRCSSQSGHNTVSWYQQALGQGPQFIFQYYREEENGRGNFPPRFSGLQFPNYSSELNVNALELDDSALYLCASSRPGQGSYEQYFGPGTRLTVT.

This clone was found a few times. The CDR3 sequence: CASSLQGDDEQYF. In DNA, the CDR3 is TGTGCCAGTAGTTTACAGGGTGACGACGAGCAGTACTTC. This chain uses TRBV19 with TRBJ2-7, with a tentative D call TRBD1 (6 bases). CDR3 length equals 13 residues. Looked up from germline, CDR1 is LNHDA and CDR2 is SQIVND (reference sequence). Between the trimmed V and J ends, which lost 5 bases and 5 bases, there was a span of 13 bases. Looking up the rest from reference TRBV19 and TRBJ2-7 gives the full variable domain: DGGITQSPKYLFRKEGQNVTLSCEQNLNHDAMYWYRQDPGQGLRLIYYSQIVNDFQKGDIAEGYSVSREKKESFPLTVTSAQKNPTAFYLCASSLQGDDEQYFGPGTRLTVT.

This clone was seen more than once but under ten times. CDR3 bases: TGTGCCAGCAGCCCCGCGGGGGGAAGGGGCGAAGCTTTCTTT. This gives the protein CASSPAGGRGEAFF. V and J are TRBV11-3 and TRBJ1-1; maybe TRBD1 (5 bases). The V gene lost 5 bases and the J gene lost 8 bases, with 18 bases spanning the gap. The CDR3 extends over 14 amino acids. Per the germline V gene, CDR1 is SGHNT and CDR2 is YENEEA.